This T cell receptor beta chain was sequenced in a study of T cell changes during pregnancy in multiple sclerosis. Profiling relied on immunoSEQ multiplex PCR, and the TCRdb table lists in-frame clones only, not all of them. The repertoire holds around 95,000 clones, 94% seen once, with roughly 1.7% in the top ten. V lost 4 bases, J lost 0 bases, and 18 bases lay in between. The CDR3 spans 17 residues. Germline CDR1 and CDR2: MDHEN and SYDVKM. The source is a female donor in good health, enrolled as a control in a pregnancy study. The rearrangement joins TRBV28 to TRBJ1-2; maybe TRBD1 (5 bases). The source material was peripheral blood, sampled after pregnancy. Here the CDR3 reads CASSSLGLGATNYGYTF. CDR3 nucleotides: TGTGCCAGCAGTTCCTTGGGCTTAGGGGCTACTAACTATGGCTACACCTTC.